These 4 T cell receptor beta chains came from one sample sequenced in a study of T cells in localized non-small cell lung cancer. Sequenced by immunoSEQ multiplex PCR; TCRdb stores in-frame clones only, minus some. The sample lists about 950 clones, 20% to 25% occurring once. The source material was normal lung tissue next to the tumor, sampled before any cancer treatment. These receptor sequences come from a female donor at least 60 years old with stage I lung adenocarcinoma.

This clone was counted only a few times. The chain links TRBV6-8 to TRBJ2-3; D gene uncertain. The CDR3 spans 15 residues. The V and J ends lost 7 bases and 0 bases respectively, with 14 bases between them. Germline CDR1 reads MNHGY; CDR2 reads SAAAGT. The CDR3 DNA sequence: TGTGCCAGCACAAACCCGATATCTAGCACAGATACGCAGTATTTT. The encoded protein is CASTNPISSTDTQYF.

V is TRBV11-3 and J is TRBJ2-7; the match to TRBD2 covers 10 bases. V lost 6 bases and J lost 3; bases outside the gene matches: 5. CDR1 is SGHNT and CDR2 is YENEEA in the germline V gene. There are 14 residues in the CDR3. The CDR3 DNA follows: TGTGCCAGCAGTCGGACTAGCGGCATCTACGAGCAGTACTTC. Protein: CASSRTSGIYEQYF.

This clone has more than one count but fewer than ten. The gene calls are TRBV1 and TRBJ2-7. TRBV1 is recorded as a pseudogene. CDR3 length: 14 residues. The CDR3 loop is CASSQDVGSYEQYF. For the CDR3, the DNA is TGCGCCAGCAGCCAAGATGTGGGGTCCTACGAGCAGTACTTC.

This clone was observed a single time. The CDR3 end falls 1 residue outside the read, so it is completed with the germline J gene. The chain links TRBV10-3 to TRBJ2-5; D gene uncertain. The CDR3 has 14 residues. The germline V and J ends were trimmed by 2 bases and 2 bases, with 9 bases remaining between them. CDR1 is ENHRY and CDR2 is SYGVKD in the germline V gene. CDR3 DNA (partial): TGTGCCATCAGTGAGGGAAAGGGTCAAGAGACCCAGTAC. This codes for CAISEGKGQETQY. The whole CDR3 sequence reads CAISEGKGQETQYF.